Shown below are 32 T cell receptor beta chains from a single sample sequenced in a study of tumor-infiltrating lymphocytes in primary liver carcinoma. Starting from 500 ng of total RNA, TCR beta cDNA was produced with a primer in the constant region. Slightly modified ARM-PCR served as the procedure for the TCR beta libraries. These libraries came from three rounds of nested multiplex PCR. The first two PCR rounds used TRBV1-TRBV30 primers with a Cbeta primer, 9 to 10 cycles each. MiXCR, applied by TCRdb to the multiplex PCR reads, yields one record per CDR3 protein. The sample includes fewer than 350,000 distinct CDR3 sequences, 65% seen only once; the top ten take about 6.5%. The source of the blood RNA was unsorted whole blood, and germline DNA was extracted as well. Sequencing was carried out using peripheral blood. These TCRs come from a man aged 40-55 years with primary liver carcinoma and hepatitis B virus infection.

This chain joins TRBV4-3 and TRBJ2-2; a possible D gene is TRBD1 (6 bases). CDR1 and CDR2 (germline): LGHNA, YSLEER. Trimming took 0 bases from V and 3 from J, leaving 29 bases between them. The CDR3 covers 22 residues. Here the CDR3 reads CASSQDPTRLIPGERYTGELFF. The CDR3 DNA sequence: TGCGCCAGCAGCCAAGATCCGACCCGCCTCATCCCAGGGGAGCGGTACACCGGGGAGCTGTTTTTT.

The chain combines TRBV5-1 with TRBJ1-1; no reliable D call. This CDR3 spans 13 amino acids. Per the germline V gene, CDR1 is SGHRS and CDR2 is YFSETQ. With 5 bases removed from V and 7 bases from J, the gap between germline ends came to 15 bases. CDR3 bases: TGCGCCAGCAGTCCGAGTTCAGGCTTTGAAGCTTTCTTT. This codes for CASSPSSGFEAFF. Supplemented by reference TRBV5-1 and TRBJ1-1, the full variable domain reads KAGVTQTPRYLIKTRGQQVTLSCSPISGHRSVSWYQQTPGQGLQFLFEYFSETQRNKGNFPGRFSGRQFSNSRSEMNVSTLELGDSALYLCASSPSSGFEAFFGQGTRLTVV.

This clonotype was seen repeatedly, ten times or more. This sequence joins TRBV4-1 and TRBJ2-5; 8 bases match TRBD2. Unmatched junction bases numbered 14, after V lost 4 bases and J lost 4 bases. The CDR3 loop spans 17 amino acids. Germline V gene sequence: CDR1 MGHRA, CDR2 YSYEKL. CDR3 sequence reads: CASSPTFGAGVVETQYF. The CDR3 nucleotides are TGCGCCAGCAGCCCCACCTTCGGAGCGGGAGTGGTAGAGACCCAGTACTTC.

A word on this clonotype: The conserved phenylalanine or tryptophan normally closing the CDR3 is absent here, so this likely arose from a read error. V gene TRBV11-2 combines with J gene TRBJ2-1; no clear D gene. Germline V lookup: CDR1 SGHAT, CDR2 FQNNGV. This CDR3 has 15 amino acids. The CDR3 region has the DNA TGTGTCAGCAGCTTAGACCCCGTGGCGTACAATGAGCAGTTCGTC. Translated: CVSSLDPVAYNEQFV.

The genes are TRBV30 and TRBJ2-7, with a weak D call TRBD1 (6 bases). The CDR3 consists of 13 residues. Trimming took 2 bases from V and 6 from J, leaving 14 bases between them. CDR1 and CDR2 from the germline V gene are GTSNPN and SVGIG (reference sequence). The CDR3 loop reads CAWSLGQGSEQYF. The DNA for the CDR3 is TGTGCCTGGAGTCTAGGGCAGGGGTCCGAGCAGTACTTC.

Note on this clonotype: The missing conserved phenylalanine or tryptophan at the end of this CDR3 makes a read error likely. The chain combines TRBV11-1 with TRBJ2-7; possible D gene TRBD2, 6 bases. Germline V CDR1 and CDR2: SGHAT, FQDESV (reference sequence). The CDR3 runs to 13 residues. Trimming left V 4 bases short and J 4 bases short, with 11 bases between. Here the CDR3 reads CASSWCGAYEQYI. Here the CDR3 DNA reads TGTGCCAGCAGCTGGTGCGGGGCATACGAGCAGTACATC.

On this clonotype: One base away lies a much larger clone, so this may be a sequencing read error. The chain recombines TRBV6-2 or TRBV6-3 with TRBJ2-3; maybe TRBD2 (6 bases). The germline CDR1 and CDR2 sequences are MNHEY and SVGEGT. This CDR3 comprises 14 residues. The V end lost 8 bases, the J end lost 6 bases, and 18 bases lay between the germline ends. CDR3 loop: CASGVRGPTDTQYF. The CDR3 coding sequence is TGTGCCAGCGGTGTGCGGGGACCCACCGATACGCAGTATTTT.

This clonotype was observed at least ten times. This sequence joins TRBV11-3 and TRBJ2-1; D is unresolved. Germline V gene sequence: CDR1 SGHNT, CDR2 YENEEA. The V gene lost 5 bases and the J gene lost 8 bases, with 10 bases spanning the gap. This CDR3 spans 12 amino acids. DNA for the CDR3: TGTGCCAGCAGCACAACCGGTGATGAGCAGTTCTTC. It codes for CASSTTGDEQFF.

This clonotype was counted a few times. This rearrangement joins TRBV6-2 or TRBV6-3 to TRBJ1-1; D is ambiguous. Germline CDR1 MNHEY, CDR2 SVGEGT. Trimming stripped 2 bases from V and 5 bases from J, with 15 bases between. This CDR3 spans 15 amino acids. The CDR3 reads CASSYELDRVTEAFF. DNA of the CDR3: TGTGCCAGCAGTTACGAGTTGGATCGGGTTACTGAAGCTTTCTTT.

This clonotype occurred many times. This rearrangement joins TRBV14 to TRBJ2-1; D is undetermined. CDR3 length: 14 amino acids. Deletions cut 0 bases from V and 4 bases from J, with 7 bases between. CDR1 and CDR2 (germline): SGHDN, FVKESK. CDR3 loop: CASSQDNEYNEQFF. As DNA, the CDR3 is TGTGCCAGCAGCCAAGACAATGAGTACAATGAGCAGTTCTTC.

As for this clonotype: Just one base apart from a much larger clone, this may be a read error. The genes are TRBV4-1 and TRBJ2-5; D not certain. Looked up from germline, CDR1 is MGHRA and CDR2 is YSYEKL. Trimming stripped 1 base from V and 7 bases from J, with 13 bases between. This CDR3 is built from 14 residues. The CDR3 here is CASSQGPPTGTQYF. The DNA for the CDR3 is TGCGCCAGCAGCCAAGGGCCCCCGACCGGGACCCAGTACTTC.

Details on this clonotype: A read error may be the cause here, since a much bigger clone is one base away. The chain joins TRBV12-3 or TRBV12-4 to TRBJ1-1; D is possibly TRBD1 (6 bases). Trimming shortened V by 6 bases and J by 1 base, and 15 bases separated the two germline ends. The CDR3 covers 15 residues. Written as DNA, the CDR3 is TGTGCCAGCAGCCGTTGGACAGAGGGGAACACTGAAGCTTTCTTT. Its translation: CASSRWTEGNTEAFF.

Of note for this clonotype: This clone may be a read error of a much larger clone one base away. This chain connects TRBV6-2 or TRBV6-3 to TRBJ2-1, with TRBD2 matching over 13 bases. Germline V gene sequence: CDR1 MNHEY, CDR2 SVGEGT. The CDR3 has 15 amino acids. The trim removed 2 bases at V and 12 bases at J, leaving 7 bases unmatched. The CDR3 nucleotides read TGTGCCAGCAGTTACGGGACTAGCGGGATACGTGTGCAGTTCTTC. As protein: CASSYGTSGIRVQFF.

Many counts were recorded for this clonotype. V usage is TRBV6-5 and J usage is TRBJ2-5; a weak D match, TRBD1 (5 bases). Per germline, CDR1 MNHEY and CDR2 SVGAGI. The CDR3 length is 14 residues. V was trimmed by 1 base and J by 5 bases, leaving 11 bases between them. In nucleotides, the CDR3 is TGTGCCAGCAGTTACTACGACAGTCCCGAGACCCAGTACTTC. It translates to CASSYYDSPETQYF.

This clonotype was counted ten times or more. The rearrangement joins TRBV11-3 to TRBJ2-1; 8 bases are a match to TRBD1. Germline CDR1 reads SGHNT; CDR2 reads YENEEA. Unmatched junction bases numbered 13, after V lost 1 base and J lost 8 bases. This CDR3 region has 17 residues. DNA of the CDR3: TGTGCCAGCAGCTTAGGTTTGGGACAGGAGACTAGGGATGAGCAGTTCTTC. Its translation is CASSLGLGQETRDEQFF.

The chain recombines TRBV12-3 or TRBV12-4 with TRBJ1-5; D unresolved. The CDR3 consists of 12 residues. Trimming took off 6 bases at V and 6 bases at J, with 9 bases between the two ends. CDR3 region: CASRTGIQPQHF. The CDR3 DNA follows: TGTGCCAGCAGGACGGGCATTCAGCCCCAGCATTTT.

Ten or more counts support this clonotype. The chain links TRBV6-1 to TRBJ2-3; perhaps TRBD2 as D (5 bases). The CDR3 sequence is 12 residues long. Germline V gives CDR1 MNHNS, CDR2 SASEGT. Trimming took 8 bases from V and 5 from J, leaving 11 bases between them. This CDR3 is CASSIGVDTQYF. CDR3 sequence (DNA): TGTGCCAGCTCAATCGGGGTAGATACGCAGTATTTT.

A note on this clonotype: An end of the junction differs from the germline gene, which may be a read error. The chain has TRBV6-5 and TRBJ2-7, with unresolved D. The CDR3 length is 16 residues. Germline V gives CDR1 MNHEY, CDR2 SVGAGI. CDR3 in DNA: TGTGCCAGCAGTTACCTACGAAGTGGGGTTACCTACGAGCAGTATTTC. This sequence encodes CASSYLRSGVTYEQYF.

Of note for this clonotype: A much larger clonotype is one base distant, so this may be a read error. V usage is TRBV20-1 and J usage is TRBJ1-1; TRBD1 might be the D (5 bases). There are 16 residues in the CDR3. Trimming cost V 5 bases and J 4 bases, with 23 bases left between them. Germline values: CDR1 DFQATT, CDR2 SNEGSKA (reference sequence). The DNA for the CDR3 is TGCAGTGCTGAGTCCGGGGACCCGGGATTGGGCACTGAAGCTTTCTTT. It is translated as CSAESGDPGLGTEAFF.

This clonotype has just a few counts. This sequence joins TRBV6-6 and TRBJ1-3; 7 bases line up with TRBD1. The junction had 4 bases not matched to a gene; V was cut back by 8 bases and J by 0 bases. There are 14 residues in the CDR3. Germline CDR1 reads MNHNY; CDR2 reads SVGAGI (reference sequence). The CDR3: CASGGQTSGNTIYF. The CDR3 DNA follows: TGTGCCAGCGGGGGACAGACCTCTGGAAACACCATATATTTT.

This chain connects TRBV10-2 to TRBJ2-5; tentatively, D is TRBD1 or TRBD2 (6 bases each). The CDR3 contains 16 residues. The V end lost 7 bases, the J end lost 5 bases, and 23 bases lay between the germline ends. Germline assignment: CDR1 WSHSY and CDR2 SAAADI. The CDR3, as DNA: TGCGCCAGCAAGGGGGTGACTAGTAGGAATTTGGAGACCCAGTACTTC. Translated, it gives CASKGVTSRNLETQYF.

About this clonotype: The final CDR3 position lacks the conserved phenylalanine or tryptophan, pointing to a likely read error. The chain links TRBV28 to TRBJ1-1, with D unclear. The CDR3 has 15 residues. Trimming left V 6 bases short and J 6 bases short, with 20 bases between. Germline CDR1 reads MDHEN; CDR2 reads SYDVKM. The CDR3 DNA reads TGTGCCAGCAGCCCGCAGTCCCGGAACATGTCTGAAGCTTTCCTT. Its translation is CASSPQSRNMSEAFL.

The chain employs TRBV29-1 and TRBJ2-7; 9 nucleotides agree with TRBD2. Germline V CDR1 and CDR2: SQVTM, ANQGSEA. This CDR3 has 13 residues. V lost 7 bases and J lost 9; bases outside the gene matches: 13. This CDR3 is CSGTGTSPDGQYF. As DNA, the CDR3 is TGCAGCGGAACCGGGACTAGCCCTGACGGGCAGTACTTC.

In its sample, this clonotype was seen a few times. Because the CDR3 is missing its conserved closing phenylalanine or tryptophan, this is likely a read error. V gene TRBV6-5 combines with J gene TRBJ1-1; 11 bases agree with TRBD1. V lost 6 bases and J lost 4; bases outside the gene matches: 4. Looked up from germline, CDR1 is MNHEY and CDR2 is SVGAGI. There are 14 residues in the CDR3. CDR3 DNA sequence: TGTGCCAGCAGCGATGGGACAGGGGGCACTGAAGCTTTCTCT. Its protein product is CASSDGTGGTEAFS.

The chain couples TRBV28 to TRBJ2-5, with a weak D call TRBD1 (6 bases). Germline V gene data show CDR1 as MDHEN and CDR2 as SYDVKM. V lost 2 bases and J 4 bases, leaving 11 bases between the germline ends. The CDR3 has 14 amino acids. The CDR3 bases are TGTGCCAGCAGTTTAACAGGGTGCTCAGAGACCCAGTACTTC. It codes for CASSLTGCSETQYF.

The chain combines TRBV5-1 with TRBJ2-7, with D hard to call. The CDR3 contains 13 residues. Germline CDR1 is SGHRS and CDR2 is YFSETQ. Trimming took 0 bases from V and 6 from J, leaving 10 bases between them. CDR3 DNA: TGCGCCAGCAGCTTGGAAGGGAATCTCGAGCAGTACTTC. Encoded protein: CASSLEGNLEQYF.

Of note for this clonotype: With a much larger clone just one base away, this may be a read error. Likely a read error: the CDR3 ends without its conserved phenylalanine or tryptophan. The chain has TRBV6-1 and TRBJ1-4; no definite D call. Trimming took off 3 bases at V and 4 bases at J, with 15 bases between the two ends. The CDR3 extends over 16 amino acids. CDR1 MNHNS and CDR2 SASEGT come from the germline V gene. In DNA, the CDR3 is TGTGCCAGCAGTGACGGCAGTACAAGCCTTAATGAAAAACTGTTTCTT. This translates into CASSDGSTSLNEKLFL.

This clonotype has at least ten counts. The chain joins TRBV12-3 or TRBV12-4 to TRBJ1-5; 7 bases match TRBD1. CDR3 size: 13 residues. V shed 3 bases and J 5 bases; nucleotides not matched to a gene: 1. The DNA of the CDR3 is TGTGCCAGCAGTTTCCAGGGGGATCAGCCCCAGCATTTT. This encodes CASSFQGDQPQHF.

This chain links TRBV30 with TRBJ2-1, with 14 nucleotides matching TRBD2. The CDR3 covers 13 residues. Germline V lookup: CDR1 GTSNPN, CDR2 SVGIG (reference sequence). Trimming removed 2 bases from V and 15 bases from J; junction bases left unmatched: 6. In DNA, the CDR3 is TGTGCCTGGAGTAAGGGACTAGCGGGGGAGTCGTTCTTC. Its protein product is CAWSKGLAGESFF.

This clonotype has at least ten counts. The DNA for the CDR3 is TGTGCCAGCAGTTATGTGTCTAGCGGTTACAATGAGCAGTTCTTC. Its translation: CASSYVSSGYNEQFF. The gene calls are TRBV6-2 or TRBV6-3 and TRBJ2-1, with TRBD2 matching 7 bases. Unmatched junction bases numbered 6, after V lost 3 bases and J lost 4 bases. In germline, CDR1 is MNHEY, CDR2 SVGEGT. The CDR3 has 15 amino acids.

Concerning this clonotype itself: It is likely a read error, because the conserved phenylalanine at the end of the CDR3 is missing. This chain links TRBV6-5 with TRBJ2-1; 9 bases match TRBD1. This CDR3 is 16 amino acids long. With V trimmed by 4 bases and J by 7 bases, 11 bases remained unmatched. The germline CDR1 and CDR2 sequences are MNHEY and SVGAGI. CDR3 in DNA: TGTGCCAGCAGTTCCGACCGACAGGGGGACTGGAATGAGCAGTTCTTA. Translated, it gives CASSSDRQGDWNEQFL.

The rearrangement uses TRBV5-6 and TRBJ2-5, with no clear D. This CDR3 is built from 14 residues. Germline V CDR1 and CDR2: SGHDT, YYEEEE. Trimming cost V 4 bases and J 4 bases, with 14 bases left between them. The CDR3 spells CASSQIRVGETQYF. As DNA, the CDR3 is TGTGCCAGCAGCCAAATCCGGGTCGGAGAGACCCAGTACTTC.